This T cell receptor (beta chain) appears in the sequencing data of a study of siplizumab effects on memory and regulatory T cells. Germline V lookup: CDR1 SNHLY, CDR2 FYNNEI. CDR3 length: 14 residues. V was shortened by 7 bases and J by 1 base, with 12 bases between the two germline ends. General study points: Suppression by proliferating Tregs derived from siplizumab cultures was not verified.

Clones were sequenced by immunoSEQ multiplex PCR, and TCRdb holds only the in-frame ones, with some missing. Found here are over 85,000 clones, 94% of them singletons; the top ten hold around 0.31%. Notes on this clone: As yet, its antigen is unknown.

The TCR was taken from a human donor in good health. Source material: non-Treg CD4+ T cells sorted from blood. The gene calls are TRBV2 and TRBJ2-3; a possible D gene is TRBD2 (6 bases). The CDR3 sequence is CASITASGTDTQYF. CDR3 in DNA: TGTGCCAGCATAACGGCTAGCGGCACAGATACGCAGTATTTT.